These 20 T cell receptor beta chains were all obtained from the same sample, sequenced in a study of blood T cell repertoires in COVID-19. TCRdb's copy holds only in-frame clones and misses some; the assay was immunoSEQ multiplex PCR. The sample holds tens of thousands of clones; roughly nine tenths are singletons and the top ten take about 1.5%. The sample was peripheral blood. These receptors were obtained from a man aged 55 to 70 with acute or convalescent COVID-19.

The V and J genes are TRBV5-4 and TRBJ2-7; D possibly corresponds to TRBD2 (6 bases). Trimming shortened V by 1 base and J by 7 bases, and 18 bases separated the two germline ends. In germline, CDR1 is SGHNT, CDR2 YYREEE (reference sequence). The CDR3 is 15 amino acids. DNA for the CDR3: TGTGCCAGCAGCTTGCACCCCAGGGACTCGGGGGAGCAGTACTTC. It yields the protein CASSLHPRDSGEQYF.

Note on this clone: The sample has other DNA sequences that encode this CDR3 too. The V gene is TRBV2, the J gene TRBJ1-2; the D is unclear. Germline CDR1 is SNHLY and CDR2 is FYNNEI. The CDR3 consists of 12 residues. Trimming shortened V by 0 bases and J by 5 bases, and 4 bases separated the two germline ends. CDR3 region: CASSEAAYGYTF. As DNA, the CDR3 is TGTGCCAGCAGTGAAGCAGCGTATGGCTACACCTTC.

The chain couples TRBV3-1 (or the pseudogene TRBV3-2) to TRBJ2-1, with TRBD1 matching 9 bases. This CDR3 comprises 17 residues. V trimming: 2 bases; J trimming: 4 bases; junction bases outside the gene matches: 9. From germline, CDR1 is LGHDT and CDR2 YNNKEL (reference sequence). The CDR3 here is CASSQLFRGQGYNEQFF. CDR3 coding DNA: TGTGCCAGCAGCCAATTGTTTCGGGGACAGGGTTACAATGAGCAGTTCTTC.

The V gene is TRBV5-1, the J gene TRBJ2-7; 8 bases are shared with TRBD1. J was trimmed by 3 bases and V by 3 bases; bases with no gene match: 11. Germline CDR1 is SGHRS and CDR2 is YFSETQ. The CDR3 has 16 residues. The CDR3 here is CASSWNGQGKLYEQYF. The CDR3 bases are TGCGCCAGCAGCTGGAATGGACAGGGTAAACTCTACGAGCAGTACTTC. Full variable domain (outside the CDR3, taken from reference TRBV5-1 and TRBJ2-7): KAGVTQTPRYLIKTRGQQVTLSCSPISGHRSVSWYQQTPGQGLQFLFEYFSETQRNKGNFPGRFSGRQFSNSRSEMNVSTLELGDSALYLCASSWNGQGKLYEQYFGPGTRLTVT.

The chain employs TRBV15 and TRBJ2-6; 11 bases are a match to TRBD1. The V segment lost 3 bases and the J segment 4 bases; nucleotides outside the gene matches: 8. The CDR3 covers 18 residues. Germline V gene sequence: CDR1 LNHNV, CDR2 YYDKDF (reference sequence). CDR3 coding DNA: TGTGCCACCAGCAGGATTGGACAGGGGGCTTCCGGGGCCAACGTCCTGACTTTC. It translates to CATSRIGQGASGANVLTF.

The gene calls are TRBV5-6 and TRBJ1-5, with D possibly being TRBD1 (5 bases). The germline V gene has CDR1 SGHDT and CDR2 YYEEEE. Trimming took off 3 bases at V and 0 bases at J, with 16 bases between the two ends. The CDR3 has 17 amino acids. The CDR3 reads CASSWGGPEFSNQPQHF. The CDR3 region has the DNA TGTGCCAGCAGCTGGGGGGGACCCGAATTTAGCAATCAGCCCCAGCATTTT.

The chain couples TRBV4-1 to TRBJ1-1, with TRBD1 identical over 8 bases. Trimming at V came to 1 base and at J to 8 bases, leaving 12 bases not matched to a gene. There are 16 residues in the CDR3. CDR1 and CDR2 from the germline V gene are MGHRA and YSYEKL. Here the CDR3 reads CASSQGDRQGRLEAFF. As DNA, the CDR3 is TGCGCCAGCAGCCAAGGGGACCGACAGGGGCGATTGGAAGCTTTCTTT.

J is TRBJ2-7 and V is TRBV13; D possibly corresponds to TRBD1 (6 bases). Germline CDR1 PRHDT, CDR2 FYEKMQ (reference sequence). The CDR3 contains 14 residues. The V end was cut by 4 bases, the J end by 2 bases, with 12 bases between. In nucleotides, the CDR3 is TGTGCCAGCAGCTCCCGGGACATACCCTACGAGCAGTACTTC. Translated, it gives CASSSRDIPYEQYF.

The J gene is TRBJ1-2, the V gene TRBV9, with D perhaps matching TRBD1 (6 bases). Trimming removed 4 bases at V and 4 bases at J, with 17 bases between. Germline CDR1 is SGDLS and CDR2 is YYNGEE. This CDR3 contains 15 residues. CDR3 sequence (DNA): TGTGCCAGCAGCCTGTCGGGGGGGGCTGGCTATGGCTACACCTTC. Translated: CASSLSGGAGYGYTF.

This chain connects TRBV5-1 to TRBJ2-6; the match to TRBD1 covers 10 bases. The germline gives CDR1 SGHRS, CDR2 YFSETQ. The CDR3 is made up of 17 amino acids. V gave up 4 bases and J gave up 0 bases; unmatched junction bases: 4. CDR3 bases: TGCGCCAGCAGCCTTCGGACAGGGGGCTCTGGGGCCAACGTCCTGACTTTC. It is translated as CASSLRTGGSGANVLTF.

The J gene is TRBJ2-3, the V gene TRBV5-6; D possibly corresponds to TRBD1 (5 bases). The CDR3 loop spans 15 amino acids. CDR1 and CDR2 (germline): SGHDT, YYEEEE. Trimming left V 0 bases short and J 2 bases short, with 10 bases between. CDR3 nucleotide sequence: TGTGCCAGCAGCTTGGGACAGAGAGACACAGATACGCAGTATTTT. Its translation: CASSLGQRDTDTQYF.

The chain has TRBV5-6 and TRBJ1-2; D not resolved. This CDR3 has 13 residues. Trimming left V 4 bases short and J 5 bases short, with 12 bases between. Germline CDR1 SGHDT, CDR2 YYEEEE. The CDR3 sequence is CASSQLAGYGYTF. DNA for the CDR3: TGTGCCAGCAGCCAACTCGCGGGGTATGGCTACACCTTC.

The chain links TRBV7-9 to TRBJ1-1; no firm D call. Germline V gene sequence: CDR1 SEHNR, CDR2 FQNEAQ (reference sequence). Trimming took 9 bases from V and 5 from J, leaving 22 bases between them. This CDR3 has 15 residues. The CDR3, as DNA: TGTGCCAGTCTCCGATCCGGGGTGGGTTTTACTGAAGCTTTCTTT. Its protein is CASLRSGVGFTEAFF.

This clone appeared once. The V call is TRBV18, the J call TRBJ2-7, with a tentative D call TRBD1 (6 bases). The V gene's germline CDR1 is KGHSH and CDR2 LQKENI. This CDR3 is built from 13 residues. Trimming took 5 bases from V and 5 from J, leaving 13 bases between them. The chain's CDR3 is CASSLTGFNEQYF. CDR3 bases: TGTGCCAGCTCATTGACAGGATTCAACGAGCAGTACTTC. Looking up the rest from reference TRBV18 and TRBJ2-7 gives the full variable domain: NAGVMQNPRHLVRRRGQEARLRCSPMKGHSHVYWYRQLPEEGLKFMVYLQKENIIDESGMPKERFSAEFPKEGPSILRIQQVVRGDSAAYFCASSLTGFNEQYFGPGTRLTVT.

The chain joins TRBV15 to TRBJ2-7; 7 nucleotides align to TRBD2. CDR3 length: 15 residues. Germline CDR1 reads LNHNV; CDR2 reads YYDKDF (reference sequence). V was pared by 5 bases and J by 3 bases, with 10 bases of the junction left unmatched. The CDR3 DNA reads as TGTGCCACCAGCTTGGGGGGGTCGGGAAGCTACGAGCAGTACTTC. Translating it yields CATSLGGSGSYEQYF.

The chain links TRBV24-1 to TRBJ2-3, with 7 bases fitting TRBD1. Germline V CDR1 and CDR2: KGHDR, SFDVKD. The CDR3 sequence is 17 residues long. The V segment lost 0 bases and the J segment 3 bases; nucleotides outside the gene matches: 8. CDR3: CATSDLPGTVRTDTQYF. Here the CDR3 DNA reads TGTGCCACCAGTGATTTGCCCGGGACAGTAAGGACAGATACGCAGTATTTT.

V and J are TRBV5-1 and TRBJ2-7; D call uncertain. This CDR3 has 14 amino acids. Germline-derived CDR1 and CDR2 are SGHRS and YFSETQ. V lost 4 bases and J 3 bases, leaving 14 bases between the germline ends. CDR3 sequence reads: CASSPQTLYYEQYF. CDR3 DNA: TGCGCCAGCAGCCCACAAACCCTTTACTACGAGCAGTACTTC.

The chain combines TRBV19 with TRBJ1-1, with a possible D match to TRBD1 (6 bases). Germline lookup yields CDR1 LNHDA and CDR2 SQIVND (reference sequence). With 6 bases removed from V and 1 base from J, the gap between germline ends came to 12 bases. The CDR3 has 14 amino acids. The CDR3 spells CASRTPGQNTEAFF. CDR3 in DNA: TGTGCCAGTAGGACTCCGGGACAGAACACTGAAGCTTTCTTT.

This sequence joins TRBV7-9 and TRBJ1-2; unclear D gene. Trimming stripped 3 bases from V and 1 base from J, with 12 bases between. The CDR3 has 15 amino acids. CDR1 is SEHNR and CDR2 is FQNEAQ in the germline V gene (reference sequence). This CDR3 is CASSLKGLSNYGYTF. CDR3 in DNA: TGTGCCAGCAGCTTGAAAGGACTCAGTAACTATGGCTACACCTTC.

This chain uses TRBV3-1 (or the pseudogene TRBV3-2) with TRBJ2-3; TRBD2 agrees at 10 bases. Germline CDR1 reads LGHDT; CDR2 reads YNNKEL (reference sequence). J gave up 6 bases and V 0 bases, and 12 bases lay outside the gene matches. The CDR3 consists of 18 residues. CDR3 nucleotides: TGTGCCAGCAGCCAAGAGGGTCGAAGCGGGGGGGCCAGGGATACGCAGTATTTT. Translation gives CASSQEGRSGGARDTQYF.